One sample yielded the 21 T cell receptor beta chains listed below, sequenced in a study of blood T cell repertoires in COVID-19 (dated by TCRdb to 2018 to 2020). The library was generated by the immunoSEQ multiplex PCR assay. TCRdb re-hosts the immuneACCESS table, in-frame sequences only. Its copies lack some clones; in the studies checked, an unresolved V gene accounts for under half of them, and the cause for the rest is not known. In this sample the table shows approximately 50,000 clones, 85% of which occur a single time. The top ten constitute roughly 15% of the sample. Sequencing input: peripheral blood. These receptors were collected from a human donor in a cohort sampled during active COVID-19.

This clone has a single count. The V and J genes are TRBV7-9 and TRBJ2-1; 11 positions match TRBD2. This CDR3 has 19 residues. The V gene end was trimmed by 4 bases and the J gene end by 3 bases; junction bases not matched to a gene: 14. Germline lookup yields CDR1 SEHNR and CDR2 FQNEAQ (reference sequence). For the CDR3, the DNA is TGTGCCAGCAGCTCGGCCGGGACTAGCGGAAACCGCGGCTACAATGAGCAGTTCTTC. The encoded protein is CASSSAGTSGNRGYNEQFF.

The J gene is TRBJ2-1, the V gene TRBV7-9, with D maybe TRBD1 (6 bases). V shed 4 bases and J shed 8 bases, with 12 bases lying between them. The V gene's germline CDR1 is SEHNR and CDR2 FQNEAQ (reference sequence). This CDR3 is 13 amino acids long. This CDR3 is CASSYGQWDEQFF. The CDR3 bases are TGTGCCAGCAGCTACGGACAGTGGGATGAGCAGTTCTTC.

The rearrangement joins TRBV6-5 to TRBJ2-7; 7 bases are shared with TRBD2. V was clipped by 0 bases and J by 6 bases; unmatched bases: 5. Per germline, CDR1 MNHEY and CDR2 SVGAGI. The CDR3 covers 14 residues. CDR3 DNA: TGTGCCAGCAGTTACTCCCCGACTAGCTCCGAGCAGTACTTC. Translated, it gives CASSYSPTSSEQYF.

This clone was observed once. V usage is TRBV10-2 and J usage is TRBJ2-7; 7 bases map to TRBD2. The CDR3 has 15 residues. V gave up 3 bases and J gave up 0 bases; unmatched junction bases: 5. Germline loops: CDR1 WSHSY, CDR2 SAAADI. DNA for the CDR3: TGCGCCAGCAGTGATCCAGCGGGGTACTCCTACGAGCAGTACTTC. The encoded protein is CASSDPAGYSYEQYF.

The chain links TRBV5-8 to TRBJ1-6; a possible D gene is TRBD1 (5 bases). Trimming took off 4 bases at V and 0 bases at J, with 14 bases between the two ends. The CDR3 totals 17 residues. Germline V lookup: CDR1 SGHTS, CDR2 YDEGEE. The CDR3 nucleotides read TGTGCCAGCAGCCTTGCGCAGGGAAGCTCCTATAATTCACCCCTCCACTTT. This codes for CASSLAQGSSYNSPLHF.

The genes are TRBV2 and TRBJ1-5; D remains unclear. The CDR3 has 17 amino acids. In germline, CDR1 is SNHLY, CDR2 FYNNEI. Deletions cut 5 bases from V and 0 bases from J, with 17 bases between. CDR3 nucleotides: TGTGCCAGCAGTCCCGAAGGTGGAGTTAATAGCAATCAGCCCCAGCATTTT. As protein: CASSPEGGVNSNQPQHF.

CDR3 sequence (DNA): TGTGCCATCGAAGGCGGAGGCTATGGCTACACCTTC. The encoded protein is CAIEGGGYGYTF. The chain carries TRBV10-3 and TRBJ1-2, with D unclear. Trimming took off 8 bases at V and 4 bases at J, with 11 bases between the two ends. CDR3 length equals 12 residues. Germline CDR1 is ENHRY and CDR2 is SYGVKD.

The DNA of the CDR3 is TGTGCCAGCAGTTTATCCGGGACAGAGGGCAGGGAGCAGTACTTC. It yields the protein CASSLSGTEGREQYF. The V call is TRBV27, the J call TRBJ2-7; 7 nucleotides align to TRBD1. V shed 0 bases and J 7 bases; nucleotides not matched to a gene: 9. CDR3 size: 15 residues. Germline CDR1 reads MNHEY; CDR2 reads SMNVEV (reference sequence).

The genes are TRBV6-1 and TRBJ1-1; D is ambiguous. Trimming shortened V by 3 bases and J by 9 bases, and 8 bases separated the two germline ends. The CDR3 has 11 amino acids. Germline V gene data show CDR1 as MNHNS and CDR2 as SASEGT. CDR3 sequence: CASSETRQAFF. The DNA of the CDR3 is TGTGCCAGCAGTGAGACGCGGCAAGCTTTCTTT.

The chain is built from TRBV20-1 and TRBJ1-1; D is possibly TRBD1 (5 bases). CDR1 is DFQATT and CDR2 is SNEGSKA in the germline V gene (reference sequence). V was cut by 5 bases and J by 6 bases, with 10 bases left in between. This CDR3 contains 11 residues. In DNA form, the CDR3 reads TGCAGTGCTCGACAGTCATCTGAAGCTTTCTTT. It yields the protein CSARQSSEAFF.

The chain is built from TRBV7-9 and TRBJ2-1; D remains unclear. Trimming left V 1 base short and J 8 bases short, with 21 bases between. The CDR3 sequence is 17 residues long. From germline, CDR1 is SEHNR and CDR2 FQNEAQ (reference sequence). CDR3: CASSLGRRVWVSDEQFF. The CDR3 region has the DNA TGTGCCAGCAGCTTAGGCCGTCGGGTTTGGGTCTCAGATGAGCAGTTCTTC.

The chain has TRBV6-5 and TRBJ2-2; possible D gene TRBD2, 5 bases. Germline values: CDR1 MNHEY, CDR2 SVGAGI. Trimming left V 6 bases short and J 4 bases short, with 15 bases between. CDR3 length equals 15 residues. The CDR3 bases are TGTGCCAGCAGATCTGGACTCTTCAGCACCGGGGAGCTGTTTTTT. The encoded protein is CASRSGLFSTGELFF.

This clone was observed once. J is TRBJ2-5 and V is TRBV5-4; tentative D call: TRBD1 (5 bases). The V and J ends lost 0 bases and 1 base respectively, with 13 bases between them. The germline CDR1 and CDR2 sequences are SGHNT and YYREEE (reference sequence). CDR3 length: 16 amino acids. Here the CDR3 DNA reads TGTGCCAGCAGCTTGGCGGGTAGGGGCCTCCAAGAGACCCAGTACTTC. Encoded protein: CASSLAGRGLQETQYF.

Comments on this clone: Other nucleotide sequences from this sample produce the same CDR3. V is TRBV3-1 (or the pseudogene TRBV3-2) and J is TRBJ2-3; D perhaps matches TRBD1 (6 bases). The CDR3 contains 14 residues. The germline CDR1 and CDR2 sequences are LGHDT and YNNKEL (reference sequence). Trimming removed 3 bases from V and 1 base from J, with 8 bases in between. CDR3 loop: CASSQGAGTDTQYF. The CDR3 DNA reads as TGTGCCAGCAGCCAGGGGGCGGGCACAGATACGCAGTATTTT.

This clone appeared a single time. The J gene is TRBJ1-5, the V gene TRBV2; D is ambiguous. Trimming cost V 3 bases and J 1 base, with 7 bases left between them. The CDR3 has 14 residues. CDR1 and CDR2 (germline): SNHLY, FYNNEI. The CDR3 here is CASSDSSSNQPQHF. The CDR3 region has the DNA TGTGCCAGCAGTGATTCCTCCAGCAATCAGCCCCAGCATTTT.

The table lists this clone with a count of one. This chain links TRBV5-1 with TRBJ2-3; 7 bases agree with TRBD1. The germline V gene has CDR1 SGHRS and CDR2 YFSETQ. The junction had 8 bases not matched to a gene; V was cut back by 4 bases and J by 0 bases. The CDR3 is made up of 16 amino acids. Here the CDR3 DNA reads TGCGCCAGCAGCCAGCTCCGGGACAGAAGCACAGATACGCAGTATTTT. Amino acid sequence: CASSQLRDRSTDTQYF.

CDR3 coding DNA: TGTGCCAGCAGCGGACCTGGGGCCCGCAATCAGCCCCAGCATTTT. Translated: CASSGPGARNQPQHF. The chain couples TRBV7-2 to TRBJ1-5; TRBD1 might be the D (5 bases). The germline V and J ends were trimmed by 5 bases and 2 bases, with 13 bases remaining between them. Germline values: CDR1 SGHTA, CDR2 FQGNSA. The CDR3 is 15 residues long.

CDR3: CASSDGQGTNYGYTF. CDR3 in DNA: TGCGCCAGCAGCGACGGACAGGGTACTAACTATGGCTACACCTTC. The genes are TRBV5-1 and TRBJ1-2; 8 bases are a match to TRBD1. The CDR3 extends over 15 amino acids. Per the germline V gene, CDR1 is SGHRS and CDR2 is YFSETQ. Germline trimming cut 4 bases from V and 0 bases from J; bases unmatched to any gene: 5.

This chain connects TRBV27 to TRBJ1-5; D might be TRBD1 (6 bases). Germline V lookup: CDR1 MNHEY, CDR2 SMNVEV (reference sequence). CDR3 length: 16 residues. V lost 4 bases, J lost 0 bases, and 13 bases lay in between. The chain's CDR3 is CASSSLQGYSNQPQHF. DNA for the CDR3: TGTGCCAGCAGTTCCCTTCAGGGGTATAGCAATCAGCCCCAGCATTTT.

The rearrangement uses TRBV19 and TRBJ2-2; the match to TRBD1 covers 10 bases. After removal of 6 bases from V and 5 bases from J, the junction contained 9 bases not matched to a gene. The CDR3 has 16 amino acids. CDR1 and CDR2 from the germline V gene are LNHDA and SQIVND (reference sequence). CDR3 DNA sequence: TGTGCCAGTAGAGTCACCGGGACAGGGGTTACCGGGGAGCTGTTTTTT. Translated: CASRVTGTGVTGELFF.

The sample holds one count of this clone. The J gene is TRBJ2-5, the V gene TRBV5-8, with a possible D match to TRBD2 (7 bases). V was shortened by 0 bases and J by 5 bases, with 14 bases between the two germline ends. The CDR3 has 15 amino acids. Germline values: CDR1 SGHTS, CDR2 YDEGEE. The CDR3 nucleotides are TGTGCCAGCAGCTTGGTTGGGGGGGCCTGGGAGACCCAGTACTTC. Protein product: CASSLVGGAWETQYF. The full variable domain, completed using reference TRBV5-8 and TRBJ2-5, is EAGVTQSPTHLIKTRGQQATLRCSPISGHTSVYWYQQALGLGLQFLLWYDEGEERNRGNFPPRFSGRQFPNYSSELNVNALELEDSALYLCASSLVGGAWETQYFGPGTRLLVL.